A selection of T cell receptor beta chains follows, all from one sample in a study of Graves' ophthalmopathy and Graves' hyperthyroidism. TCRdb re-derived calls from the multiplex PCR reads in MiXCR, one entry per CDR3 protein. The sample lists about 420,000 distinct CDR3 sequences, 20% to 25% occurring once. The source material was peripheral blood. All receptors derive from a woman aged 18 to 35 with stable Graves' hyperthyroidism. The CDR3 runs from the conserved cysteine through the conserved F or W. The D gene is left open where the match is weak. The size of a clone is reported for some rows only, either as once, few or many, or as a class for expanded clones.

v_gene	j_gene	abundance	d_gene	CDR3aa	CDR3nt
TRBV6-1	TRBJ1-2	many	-	CASSELYGYTF	TGTGCCAGCAGTGAACTCTATGGCTACACCTTC
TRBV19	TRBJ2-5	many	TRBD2	CASSRGSGSWPETQYF	TGTGCCAGTAGTAGGGGTAGCGGGAGTTGGCCGGAGACCCAGTACTTC
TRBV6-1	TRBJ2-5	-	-	CASSEGHSLPFQGTQYF	TGTGCCAGCAGTGAAGGCCACAGTTTACCTTTCCAAGGGACCCAGTACTTC
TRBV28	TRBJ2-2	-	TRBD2	CASSSPTSGGHRELFF	TGTGCCAGCAGTTCTCCGACTAGCGGGGGCCACCGGGAGCTGTTTTTT
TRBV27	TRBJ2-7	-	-	CASSFGRVGSYEQYF	TGTGCCAGCAGTTTCGGAAGGGTCGGCTCCTACGAGCAGTACTTC
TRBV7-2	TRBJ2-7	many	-	CASSEHRESYEQYF	TGTGCCAGCAGCGAACACAGGGAATCCTACGAGCAGTACTTC
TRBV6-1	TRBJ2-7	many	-	CASSRRDFSARNEQYF	TGTGCCAGCAGTCGCCGGGACTTCTCCGCCCGCAACGAGCAGTACTTC
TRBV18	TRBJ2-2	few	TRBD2	CASSPTTSGTGELFF	TGTGCCAGCTCACCAACGACTAGCGGCACCGGGGAGCTGTTTTTT
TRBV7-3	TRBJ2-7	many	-	CASGETGFSYEQYF	TGTGCCAGCGGCGAGACAGGCTTCTCCTACGAGCAGTACTTC
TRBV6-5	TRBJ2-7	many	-	CASSYLLPPTRKTDSYEQYF	TGTGCCAGCAGTTACTTGCTCCCTCCCACACGAAAGACAGATTCCTACGAGCAGTACTTC
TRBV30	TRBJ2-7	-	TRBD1	CAWEGTGASYEQYF	TGTGCCTGGGAAGGGACAGGGGCATCCTACGAGCAGTACTTC
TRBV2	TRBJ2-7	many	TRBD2	CANSGGSYEQYF	TGTGCCAATAGCGGGGGTTCCTACGAGCAGTACTTC
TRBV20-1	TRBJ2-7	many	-	CSASLDSPYEQYF	TGCAGTGCTAGTTTGGACAGTCCCTACGAGCAGTACTTC
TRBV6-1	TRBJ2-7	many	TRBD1	CASSENSGQGFF	TGTGCCAGCAGTGAAAATTCGGGACAGGGCTTCTTC
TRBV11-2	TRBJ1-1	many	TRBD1	CASSASGTGSAFF	TGTGCCAGCAGCGCGTCCGGGACAGGGTCGGCTTTCTTT
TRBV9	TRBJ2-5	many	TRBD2	CASSVGTSQETQYF	TGTGCCAGCAGCGTGGGGACTAGTCAAGAGACCCAGTACTTC
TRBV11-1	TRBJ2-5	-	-	CASNPLGDNRAEETQYF	TGTGCCAGCAACCCCCTAGGTGACAACAGGGCGGAGGAGACCCAGTACTTC
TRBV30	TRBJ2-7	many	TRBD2	CAWTTRTSGSSYEQYF	TGTGCCTGGACTACGAGGACTAGCGGGAGCTCCTACGAGCAGTACTTC
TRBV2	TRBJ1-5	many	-	CASSRTGFNQPQHF	TGTGCCAGCAGTCGGACCGGATTCAATCAGCCCCAGCATTTT
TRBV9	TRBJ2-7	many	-	CASSVAPGSEQYF	TGTGCCAGCAGCGTAGCCCCCGGTAGCGAGCAGTACTTC
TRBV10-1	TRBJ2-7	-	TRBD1	CASSERGQGLSYEQYF	TGCGCCAGCAGTGAGCGGGGACAGGGCCTGTCCTACGAGCAGTACTTC
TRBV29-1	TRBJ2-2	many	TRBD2	CSVGATSVNTGELFF	TGCAGCGTTGGAGCGACTAGCGTGAACACCGGGGAGCTGTTTTTT
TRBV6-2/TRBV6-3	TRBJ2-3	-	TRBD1	CASKGGQVEVTQYF	TGTGCCAGCAAAGGGGGACAGGTGGAGGTTACGCAGTATTTT
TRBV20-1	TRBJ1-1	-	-	CSAPHGRNTEAFF	TGCAGTGCTCCACATGGCAGGAACACTGAAGCTTTCTTT
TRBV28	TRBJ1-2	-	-	CASTFLTGTRTIYGYTF	TGTGCCAGCACATTCCTGACCGGGACAAGGACAATCTATGGCTACACCTTC
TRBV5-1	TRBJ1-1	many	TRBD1	CASSVGTGAEAFF	TGCGCCAGCAGCGTGGGGACAGGCGCTGAAGCTTTCTTT
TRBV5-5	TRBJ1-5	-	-	CASSVDPTRAQHF	TGTGCCAGCAGCGTTGACCCAACTCGGGCCCAGCATTTT
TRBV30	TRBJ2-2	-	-	CAWSVGGDGGGELFF	TGTGCCTGGAGTGTAGGAGGGGACGGAGGCGGGGAGCTGTTTTTT
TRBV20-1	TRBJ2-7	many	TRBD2	CSARFSGAYEQYF	TGCAGTGCTAGATTTAGCGGGGCCTACGAGCAGTACTTC
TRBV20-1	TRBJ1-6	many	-	CSARSGDSSSYNSPLHF	TGCAGTGCTAGATCGGGGGACTCCAGCTCCTATAATTCACCCCTCCACTTT
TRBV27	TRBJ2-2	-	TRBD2	CASSLTSRNTGELFF	TGTGCCAGCAGTCTGACTAGCCGGAACACCGGGGAGCTGTTTTTT
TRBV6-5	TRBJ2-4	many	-	CASSYSQGTAKNIQYF	TGTGCCAGCAGTTACTCGCAGGGTACGGCCAAAAACATTCAGTACTTC
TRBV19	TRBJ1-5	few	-	CASSMTTQPQHF	TGTGCCAGTAGTATGACGACTCAGCCCCAGCATTTT
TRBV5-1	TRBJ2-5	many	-	CASSQTTGRPEETQYF	TGCGCCAGCAGTCAAACAACGGGACGGCCGGAAGAGACCCAGTACTTC
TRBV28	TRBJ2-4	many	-	CASSFNRAKNIQYF	TGTGCCAGCAGTTTTAACAGGGCCAAAAACATTCAGTACTTC
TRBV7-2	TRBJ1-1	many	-	CASSLARGGNTEAFF	TGTGCCAGCAGCTTAGCCAGGGGAGGAAACACTGAAGCTTTCTTT
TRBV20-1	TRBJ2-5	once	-	CSASRGTFGETQYF	TGCAGTGCTAGTCGAGGGACGTTTGGGGAGACCCAGTACTTC
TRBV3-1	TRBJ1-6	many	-	CASSQDLAAYNSPLHF	TGTGCCAGCAGCCAAGATCTTGCAGCCTATAATTCACCCCTCCACTTT
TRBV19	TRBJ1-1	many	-	CASRLGGAMTEAFF	TGTGCCAGTCGTCTGGGGGGGGCGATGACTGAAGCTTTCTTT
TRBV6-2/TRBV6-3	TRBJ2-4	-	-	CASSNSRRVAKNIQYF	TGTGCCAGCAGTAACTCCAGAAGGGTAGCCAAAAACATTCAGTACTTC